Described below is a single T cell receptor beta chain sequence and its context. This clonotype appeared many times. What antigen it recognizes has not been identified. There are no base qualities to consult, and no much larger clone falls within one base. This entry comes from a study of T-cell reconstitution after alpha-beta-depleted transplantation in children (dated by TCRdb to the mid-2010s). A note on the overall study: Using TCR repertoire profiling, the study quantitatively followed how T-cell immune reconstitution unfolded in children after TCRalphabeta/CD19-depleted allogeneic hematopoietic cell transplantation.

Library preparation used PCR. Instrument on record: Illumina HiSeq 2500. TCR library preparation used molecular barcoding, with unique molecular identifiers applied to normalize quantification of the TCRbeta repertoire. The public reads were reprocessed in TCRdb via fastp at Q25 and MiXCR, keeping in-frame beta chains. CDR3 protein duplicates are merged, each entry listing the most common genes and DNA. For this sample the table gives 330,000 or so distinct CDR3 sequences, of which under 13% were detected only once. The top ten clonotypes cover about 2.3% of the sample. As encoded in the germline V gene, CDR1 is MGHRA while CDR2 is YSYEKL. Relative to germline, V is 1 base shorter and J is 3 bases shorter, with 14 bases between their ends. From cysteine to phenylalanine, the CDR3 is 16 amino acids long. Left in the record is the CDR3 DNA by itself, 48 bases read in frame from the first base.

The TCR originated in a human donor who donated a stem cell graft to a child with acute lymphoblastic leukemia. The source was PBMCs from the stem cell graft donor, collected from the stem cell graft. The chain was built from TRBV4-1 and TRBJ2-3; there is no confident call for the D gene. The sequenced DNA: TGCGCCAGCAGCCAAGTATTCAGGCGAGGTACAGATACGCAGTATTTT. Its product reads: CASSQVFRRGTDTQYF.